This entry lists 22 T cell receptor beta chains sequenced from one sample in a study of T cell changes during pregnancy in multiple sclerosis. Here immunoSEQ multiplex PCR was the method, and the copy in TCRdb shows in-frame clones only, minus some. The sample holds about 75,000 clones, approximately 95% seen once. Sequenced material: CD4+ T cells from peripheral blood mononuclear cells, taken after pregnancy. The receptors shown here come from a female donor with multiple sclerosis, enrolled in a pregnancy study.

The chain employs TRBV6-6 and TRBJ2-7, with 9 bases matching TRBD2. J lost 2 bases, V lost 7 bases, and 6 bases had no gene match. Germline-derived CDR1 and CDR2 are MNHNY and SVGAGI (reference sequence). The CDR3 spans 14 residues. CDR3 amino acids: CASKWTSVAYEQYF. The DNA for the CDR3 is TGTGCCAGCAAATGGACTAGCGTAGCCTACGAGCAGTACTTC.

This clone has only one observation. The chain has TRBV18 and TRBJ1-4; 8 nucleotides agree with TRBD1. This CDR3 is built from 15 residues. Per germline, CDR1 KGHSH and CDR2 LQKENI. Trimming removed 6 bases from V and 1 base from J; junction bases left unmatched: 4. The CDR3 DNA sequence: TGTGCCAGCTCCCCCGGACAGGGAACTAATGAAAAACTGTTTTTT. It is translated as CASSPGQGTNEKLFF.

This clone was detected a few times. The rearrangement links TRBV28 to TRBJ2-3, with 7 positions matching TRBD2. The CDR3 is 16 amino acids. The germline V gene has CDR1 MDHEN and CDR2 SYDVKM. V was pared by 0 bases and J by 1 base, with 4 bases of the junction left unmatched. The CDR3: CASSLWSGVGTDTQYF. Here the CDR3 DNA reads TGTGCCAGCAGTTTATGGAGCGGGGTAGGCACAGATACGCAGTATTTT.

This rearrangement joins TRBV28 to TRBJ2-7, with D maybe TRBD1 (6 bases). V was cut by 4 bases and J by 0 bases, with 13 bases left in between. CDR1 MDHEN and CDR2 SYDVKM come from the germline V gene. This CDR3 spans 15 amino acids. CDR3 sequence reads: CASSWDTGSSYEQYF. The CDR3 region has the DNA TGTGCCAGCAGTTGGGACACGGGCAGCTCCTACGAGCAGTACTTC.

This chain uses TRBV5-4 with TRBJ2-4; no definite D call. With 2 bases removed from V and 0 bases from J, the gap between germline ends came to 3 bases. The CDR3 covers 13 residues. Germline assignment: CDR1 SGHNT and CDR2 YYREEE (reference sequence). The CDR3 region is CASSFQAKNIQYF. The DNA of the CDR3 is TGTGCCAGCAGCTTCCAAGCCAAAAACATTCAGTACTTC.

The chain carries TRBV25-1 and TRBJ2-1; D may be TRBD2 (5 bases). The CDR3 has 11 residues. V lost 2 bases to trimming and J lost 9 bases, with 5 bases between them. Looked up from germline, CDR1 is MGHDK and CDR2 is SYGVNS. The CDR3 reads CASSERGEQFF. The CDR3 DNA sequence: TGTGCCAGCAGTGAACGGGGTGAGCAGTTCTTC.

The chain has TRBV19 and TRBJ2-6; 7 nucleotides agree with TRBD1. Germline V gives CDR1 LNHDA, CDR2 SQIVND (reference sequence). This CDR3 region has 17 residues. The junction had 7 bases not matched to a gene; V was cut back by 5 bases and J by 0 bases. CDR3 in amino acids: CASSPRTGPSGANVLTF. CDR3 sequence (DNA): TGTGCCAGTAGTCCAAGGACAGGTCCCTCTGGGGCCAACGTCCTGACTTTC.

The chain combines TRBV13 with TRBJ2-7; 9 positions match TRBD2. Trimming at V came to 2 bases and at J to 3 bases, leaving 5 bases not matched to a gene. The length of the CDR3 is 15 residues. Germline V gene lookup returns CDR1 PRHDT and CDR2 FYEKMQ (reference sequence). For the CDR3, the DNA is TGTGCCAGCAGCTTATATGGGACTAGCATCTACGAGCAGTACTTC. Translation: CASSLYGTSIYEQYF.

V is TRBV7-9 and J is TRBJ2-7; the match to TRBD1 covers 10 bases. There are 15 residues in the CDR3. CDR1 SEHNR and CDR2 FQNEAQ come from the germline V gene (reference sequence). V lost 5 bases to trimming and J lost 5 bases; unmatched junction nucleotides: 9. CDR3 protein: CASSISGQGFHEQYF. CDR3 DNA: TGTGCCAGCAGCATATCGGGACAGGGGTTCCACGAGCAGTACTTC. The full variable domain, its missing parts supplied by reference TRBV7-9 and TRBJ2-7, is DTGVSQNPRHKITKRGQNVTFRCDPISEHNRLYWYRQTLGQGPEFLTYFQNEAQLEKSRLLSDRFSAERPKGSFSTLEIQRTEQGDSAMYLCASSISGQGFHEQYFGPGTRLTVT.

This chain uses TRBV28 with TRBJ1-5; D is undetermined. CDR1 and CDR2 from the germline V gene are MDHEN and SYDVKM. CDR3 length equals 16 residues. V lost 0 bases and J lost 2, with 11 bases in between. The CDR3 DNA sequence: TGTGCCAGCAGTTTATGGGAGGGCAGAGGCAATCAGCCCCAGCATTTT. Protein: CASSLWEGRGNQPQHF. Together with reference TRBV28 and TRBJ1-5, the CDR3 gives the full variable domain: DVKVTQSSRYLVKRTGEKVFLECVQDMDHENMFWYRQDPGLGLRLIYFSYDVKMKEKGDIPEGYSVSREKKERFSLILESASTNQTSMYLCASSLWEGRGNQPQHFGDGTRLSIL.

This rearrangement joins TRBV14 to TRBJ1-2; TRBD1 agrees at 9 bases. The CDR3 has 13 amino acids. Trimming took 4 bases from V and 8 from J; bases not matched to a gene: 5. Germline CDR1 and CDR2: SGHDN and FVKESK. CDR3 region: CASSPGQGLGYTF. The CDR3 bases are TGTGCCAGCAGCCCGGGACAGGGTTTGGGCTACACCTTC. The variable domain in full, with the rest retrieved from reference TRBV14 and TRBJ1-2, is EAGVTQFPSHSVIEKGQTVTLRCDPISGHDNLYWYRRVMGKEIKFLLHFVKESKQDESGMPNNRFLAERTGGTYSTLKVQPAELEDSGVYFCASSPGQGLGYTFGSGTRLTVV.

The gene calls are TRBV19 and TRBJ2-1; 9 bases fit TRBD2. The CDR3 is 15 amino acids. V was pared by 6 bases and J by 7 bases, with 10 bases of the junction left unmatched. CDR1 is LNHDA and CDR2 is SQIVND in the germline V gene (reference sequence). The CDR3 spells CASSLTSGLRNEQFF. The CDR3 DNA reads TGTGCCAGTAGCCTGACTAGCGGTTTGCGGAATGAGCAGTTCTTC.

This clone came up once. The J gene is TRBJ2-2, the V gene TRBV7-8; D may be TRBD2 (5 bases). Trimming cost V 11 bases and J 2 bases, with 27 bases left between them. The V gene's germline CDR1 is SGHVS and CDR2 FQNEAQ. This CDR3 contains 18 residues. CDR3 DNA: TGTGCCGCCTCTCGGGAAAGGAAAGGACTGACAAACACCGGGGAGCTGTTTTTT. It yields the protein CAASRERKGLTNTGELFF.

This chain's CDR3 is CASSLRLAGGETQYF. The CDR3 DNA follows: TGTGCCAGCAGCTTGAGGCTAGCGGGAGGGGAGACCCAGTACTTC. The chain links TRBV11-2 to TRBJ2-5; 12 bases are a match to TRBD2. CDR3 length: 15 residues. The germline V gene has CDR1 SGHAT and CDR2 FQNNGV. V lost 3 bases, J lost 5 bases, and 4 bases stayed unmatched.

The rearrangement uses TRBV5-4 and TRBJ2-3, with 8 bases matching TRBD2. Germline lookup yields CDR1 SGHNT and CDR2 YYREEE (reference sequence). Losses at the gene ends were 4 bases for V and 3 bases for J; bases not matched to a gene: 7. The CDR3 has 15 amino acids. The CDR3 loop is CASSISGTRTDTQYF. The CDR3 DNA reads as TGTGCCAGCAGCATTAGCGGGACCAGAACAGATACGCAGTATTTT. The whole variable domain, filled in from reference TRBV5-4 and TRBJ2-3, reads ETGVTQSPTHLIKTRGQQVTLRCSSQSGHNTVSWYQQALGQGPQFIFQYYREEENGRGNFPPRFSGLQFPNYSSELNVNALELDDSALYLCASSISGTRTDTQYFGPGTRLTVL.

This clone was seen a single time. V gene TRBV28 combines with J gene TRBJ2-1; 7 nucleotides match TRBD2. CDR1 is MDHEN and CDR2 is SYDVKM in the germline V gene. J gave up 0 bases and V 6 bases, and 5 bases lay outside the gene matches. There are 15 residues in the CDR3. CDR3 residues: CASSSGDPSYNEQFF. The CDR3 nucleotides read TGTGCCAGCAGCAGCGGGGACCCCTCCTACAATGAGCAGTTCTTC.

Comments on this clone: Other nucleotide sequences in the sample specify the same CDR3. The rearrangement uses TRBV5-4 and TRBJ2-7, with 11 bases matching TRBD2. Per the germline V gene, CDR1 is SGHNT and CDR2 is YYREEE (reference sequence). The CDR3 runs 16 residues. Losses at the gene ends were 0 bases for V and 3 bases for J; bases not matched to a gene: 5. This chain's CDR3 is CASSLGLAGGGYEQYF. DNA of the CDR3: TGTGCCAGCAGCTTGGGGCTAGCGGGAGGTGGCTACGAGCAGTACTTC.

CDR3: CASSTGLAGEGFSTDTQYF. CDR3 sequence (DNA): TGTGCCAGCAGTACGGGACTAGCGGGAGAGGGGTTCTCCACAGATACGCAGTATTTT. The chain combines TRBV27 with TRBJ2-3; 14 bases line up with TRBD2. J was trimmed by 2 bases and V by 5 bases; bases with no gene match: 12. From germline, CDR1 is MNHEY and CDR2 SMNVEV (reference sequence). The CDR3 contains 19 residues.

The chain links TRBV4-3 to TRBJ1-6; D unresolved. Germline loops: CDR1 LGHNA, CDR2 YSLEER. This CDR3 region has 15 residues. V was trimmed by 1 base and J by 3 bases, leaving 7 bases between them. CDR3 in DNA: TGCGCCAGCAGCCAAGGTCCAGGCTATAATTCACCCCTCCACTTT. Its protein is CASSQGPGYNSPLHF.

The chain combines TRBV9 with TRBJ2-1; 10 bases map to TRBD2. The germline gives CDR1 SGDLS, CDR2 YYNGEE. This CDR3 spans 14 amino acids. V was pared by 8 bases and J by 7 bases, with 9 bases of the junction left unmatched. The CDR3 DNA follows: TGTGCCAGTACAGAAGCGGGAGGGGGGAATGAGCAGTTCTTC. This gives the protein CASTEAGGGNEQFF.

The V gene is TRBV6-5, the J gene TRBJ2-7; 9 nucleotides agree with TRBD2. Germline CDR1 reads MNHEY; CDR2 reads SVGAGI. This CDR3 is built from 15 residues. Losses at the gene ends were 7 bases for V and 7 bases for J; bases not matched to a gene: 14. CDR3 loop: CASTNKGLAGHEQYF. The CDR3 DNA reads TGTGCCAGCACTAACAAAGGGCTAGCGGGACATGAGCAGTACTTC.

The chain has TRBV4-2 and TRBJ1-5; 10 nucleotides align to TRBD1. Germline CDR1 reads LGHNA; CDR2 reads YNFKEQ. Losses at the gene ends were 0 bases for V and 7 bases for J; bases not matched to a gene: 12. CDR3 length: 18 residues. The CDR3 bases are TGTGCCAGCAGCCAAGATTTAATGGGGACAGGGGCTTGGCAGCCCCAGCATTTT. This encodes CASSQDLMGTGAWQPQHF.